Listed here are 2 T cell receptor beta chains from one sample, sequenced in a study of blood T cells in healthy people across ages. Then a second PCR, running roughly 6 to 11 cycles, was carried out with a sample-barcoded 5' primer and a J-beta primer mix. TCRdb redid the calling of the 5' RACE reads with MiXCR, one entry per CDR3 protein. Of roughly 800,000 distinct CDR3 sequences in the sample, approximately 55% were seen once. The material sequenced was blood. The receptors were sampled from a man aged 80 or over in good health.

This clonotype appeared a few times. This chain uses TRBV3-1 with TRBJ2-5; D possibly corresponds to TRBD1 (6 bases). Germline CDR1 LGHDT, CDR2 YNNKEL (reference sequence). The CDR3 extends over 13 amino acids. Trimming shortened V by 3 bases and J by 12 bases, and 17 bases separated the two germline ends. The DNA of the CDR3 is TGTGCCAGCAGCCAGGTCCCTACAGGGATGGAGTACTTC. Its protein is CASSQVPTGMEYF.

This clonotype was seen a handful of times. V usage is TRBV25-1 and J usage is TRBJ2-1; no clear D gene. This CDR3 contains 12 residues. Germline CDR1 MGHDK, CDR2 SYGVNS. Trimming took 8 bases from V and 6 from J, leaving 11 bases between them. This chain's CDR3 is CASAISPNEQFF. Here the CDR3 DNA reads TGTGCCAGCGCAATTTCCCCCAATGAGCAGTTCTTC.